The sequence of this T cell receptor beta chain was determined in a study of T-cell reconstitution after alpha-beta-depleted transplantation in children. Using unique molecular identifiers, the investigators prepared the TCRbeta library. TCRdb re-called the PCR reads through MiXCR, storing one row per CDR3 protein. This table has about 500,000 distinct CDR3 sequences, roughly 33% appearing once. V was pared by 5 bases and J by 2 bases, with 13 bases between. The CDR3 covers 15 residues. The germline V gene encodes CDR1 MDHEN and CDR2 SYDVKM. The sequenced sample was PBMCs from the stem cell graft donor, obtained from the stem cell graft. V gene TRBV28 combines with J gene TRBJ2-1; weak D call: TRBD2 (5 bases). This receptor was taken from a human donor who donated a stem cell graft to a child with aplastic anemia. CDR3 nucleotides: TGTGCCAGCAGTCAGCTCACGGGGACCTACAATGAGCAGTTCTTC. This translates into CASSQLTGTYNEQFF. The variable domain in full, completed from reference TRBV28 and TRBJ2-1, reads DVKVTQSSRYLVKRTGEKVFLECVQDMDHENMFWYRQDPGLGLRLIYFSYDVKMKEKGDIPEGYSVSREKKERFSLILESASTNQTSMYLCASSQLTGTYNEQFFGPGTRLTVL.